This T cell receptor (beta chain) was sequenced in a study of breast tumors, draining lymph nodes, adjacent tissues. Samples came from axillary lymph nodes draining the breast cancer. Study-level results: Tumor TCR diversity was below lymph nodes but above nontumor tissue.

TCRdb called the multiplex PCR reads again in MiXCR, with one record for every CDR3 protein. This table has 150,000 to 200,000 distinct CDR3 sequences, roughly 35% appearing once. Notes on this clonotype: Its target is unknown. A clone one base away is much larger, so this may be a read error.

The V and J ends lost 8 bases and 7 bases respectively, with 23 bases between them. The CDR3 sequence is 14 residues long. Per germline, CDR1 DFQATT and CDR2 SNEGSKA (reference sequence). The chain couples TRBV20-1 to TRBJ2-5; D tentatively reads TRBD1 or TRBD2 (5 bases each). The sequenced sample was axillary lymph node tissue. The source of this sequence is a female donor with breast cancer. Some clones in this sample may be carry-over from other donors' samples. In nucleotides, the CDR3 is TGCAGTACGGACCGGGTTGAGGGGCCAGCGACCCAGTACTTC. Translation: CSTDRVEGPATQYF.